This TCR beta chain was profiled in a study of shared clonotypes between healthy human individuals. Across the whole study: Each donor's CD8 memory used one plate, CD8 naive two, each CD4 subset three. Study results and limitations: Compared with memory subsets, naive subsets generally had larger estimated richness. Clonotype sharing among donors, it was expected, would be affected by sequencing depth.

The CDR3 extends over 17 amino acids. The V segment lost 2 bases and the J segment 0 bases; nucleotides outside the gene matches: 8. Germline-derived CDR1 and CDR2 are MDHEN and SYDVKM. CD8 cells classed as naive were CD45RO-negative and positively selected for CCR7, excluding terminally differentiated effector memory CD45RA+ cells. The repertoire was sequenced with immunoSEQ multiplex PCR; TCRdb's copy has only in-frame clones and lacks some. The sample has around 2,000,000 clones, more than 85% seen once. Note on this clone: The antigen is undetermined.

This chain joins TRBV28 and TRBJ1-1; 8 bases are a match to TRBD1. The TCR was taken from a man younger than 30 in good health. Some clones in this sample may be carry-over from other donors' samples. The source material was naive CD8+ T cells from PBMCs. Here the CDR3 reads CASSLIGTGIMNTEAFF. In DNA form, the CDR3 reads TGTGCCAGCAGTTTAATTGGGACAGGTATCATGAACACTGAAGCTTTCTTT. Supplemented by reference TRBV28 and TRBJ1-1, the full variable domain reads DVKVTQSSRYLVKRTGEKVFLECVQDMDHENMFWYRQDPGLGLRLIYFSYDVKMKEKGDIPEGYSVSREKKERFSLILESASTNQTSMYLCASSLIGTGIMNTEAFFGQGTRLTVV.